Below are 7 T cell receptor beta chains sequenced from a single sample in a study of memory CD8 T cells in hepatitis C reinfection. Only in-frame clones appear in the TCRdb table, and some are missing; sequencing was by immunoSEQ multiplex PCR. The data show under 50,000 clones, approximately 90% seen once. Time point defined: peak reinfection, 3 to 8 weeks after reinfection detection. TCR sequencing was done directly ex vivo on sorted cells, without expansion in vitro. What was sequenced was naive CD8+ T cells sorted from blood. Receptors were obtained from a man aged 18 to 35 with hepatitis C virus infection.

The V and J genes are TRBV2 and TRBJ1-4, with D perhaps matching TRBD1 (6 bases). The CDR3 loop spans 14 amino acids. The V end was cut by 9 bases, the J end by 4 bases, with 15 bases between. From germline, CDR1 is SNHLY and CDR2 FYNNEI. This CDR3 reads CARSEDSNNEKLFF. The CDR3 DNA reads TGTGCCAGAAGCGAGGACAGCAATAATGAAAAACTGTTTTTT.

The V and J genes are TRBV6-5 and TRBJ1-2; 7 bases match TRBD1. CDR3 length: 13 residues. Germline V gene sequence: CDR1 MNHEY, CDR2 SVGAGI. V gave up 5 bases and J gave up 5 bases; unmatched junction bases: 5. CDR3: CASSTQGYYGYTF. As DNA, the CDR3 is TGTGCCAGCAGTACACAGGGGTATTATGGCTACACCTTC.

The chain couples TRBV9 to TRBJ2-3, with D maybe TRBD1 (6 bases). CDR3 length: 13 amino acids. V was trimmed by 4 bases and J by 6 bases, leaving 12 bases between them. The germline gives CDR1 SGDLS, CDR2 YYNGEE. The CDR3 reads CASSKPGEDTQYF. The CDR3 DNA reads TGTGCCAGCAGCAAACCAGGGGAGGATACGCAGTATTTT. The entire variable domain, with the rest obtained from reference TRBV9 and TRBJ2-3, is as follows: DSGVTQTPKHLITATGQRVTLRCSPRSGDLSVYWYQQSLDQGLQFLIQYYNGEERAKGNILERFSAQQFPDLHSELNLSSLELGDSALYFCASSKPGEDTQYFGPGTRLTVL.

The gene calls are TRBV7-9 and TRBJ1-1, with 7 bases matching TRBD1. The CDR3 runs 14 residues. CDR1 and CDR2 (germline): SEHNR, FQNEAQ (reference sequence). J gave up 1 base and V 3 bases, and 2 bases lay outside the gene matches. CDR3 bases: TGTGCCAGCAGCTTTTCAGGGGGGAACACTGAAGCTTTCTTT. Its translation: CASSFSGGNTEAFF.

V and J are TRBV19 and TRBJ2-3; a possible D gene is TRBD2 (5 bases). The CDR3 is 16 residues long. Germline V CDR1 and CDR2: LNHDA, SQIVND (reference sequence). V shed 4 bases and J shed 1 base, with 15 bases lying between them. The CDR3 reads CASSTTPEGRTDTQYF. In nucleotides, the CDR3 is TGTGCCAGTAGTACTACCCCTGAGGGTCGCACAGATACGCAGTATTTT.

CDR3 region: CASSHPSGRGSFSYEQYF. In DNA, the CDR3 is TGTGCCAGCAGCCATCCTAGCGGGAGGGGATCATTTTCCTACGAGCAGTACTTC. The chain recombines TRBV28 with TRBJ2-7, with TRBD2 identical over 12 bases. The germline CDR1 and CDR2 sequences are MDHEN and SYDVKM. V lost 6 bases and J lost 1; bases outside the gene matches: 13. CDR3 size: 18 residues. Complete variable domain (other parts from reference TRBV28 and TRBJ2-7): DVKVTQSSRYLVKRTGEKVFLECVQDMDHENMFWYRQDPGLGLRLIYFSYDVKMKEKGDIPEGYSVSREKKERFSLILESASTNQTSMYLCASSHPSGRGSFSYEQYFGPGTRLTVT.

The V gene is TRBV4-1, the J gene TRBJ2-1; TRBD2 agrees at 10 bases. The CDR3 runs 14 residues. V trimming: 3 bases; J trimming: 7 bases; junction bases outside the gene matches: 3. The germline V gene has CDR1 MGHRA and CDR2 YSYEKL. CDR3 in amino acids: CASSQALAGNEQFF. In DNA, the CDR3 is TGCGCCAGCAGCCAGGCACTAGCGGGGAATGAGCAGTTCTTC.